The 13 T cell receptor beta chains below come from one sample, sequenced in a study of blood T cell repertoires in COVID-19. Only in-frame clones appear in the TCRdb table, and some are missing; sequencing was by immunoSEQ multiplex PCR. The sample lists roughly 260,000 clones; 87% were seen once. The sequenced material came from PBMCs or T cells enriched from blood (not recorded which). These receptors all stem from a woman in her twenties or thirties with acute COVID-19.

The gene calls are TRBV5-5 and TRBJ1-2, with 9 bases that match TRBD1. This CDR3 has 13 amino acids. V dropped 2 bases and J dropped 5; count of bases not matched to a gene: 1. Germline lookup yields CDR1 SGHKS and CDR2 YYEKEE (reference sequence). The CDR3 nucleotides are TGTGCCAGCAGCTTCGGACAGGGGTATGGCTACACCTTC. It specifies CASSFGQGYGYTF.

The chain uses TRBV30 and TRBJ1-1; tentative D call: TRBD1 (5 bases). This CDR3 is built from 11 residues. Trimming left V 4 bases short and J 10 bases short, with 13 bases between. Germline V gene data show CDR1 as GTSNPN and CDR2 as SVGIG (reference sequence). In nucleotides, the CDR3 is TGTGCCTGGACTGGGGGGGACTTAGCTTTCTTT. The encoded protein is CAWTGGDLAFF.

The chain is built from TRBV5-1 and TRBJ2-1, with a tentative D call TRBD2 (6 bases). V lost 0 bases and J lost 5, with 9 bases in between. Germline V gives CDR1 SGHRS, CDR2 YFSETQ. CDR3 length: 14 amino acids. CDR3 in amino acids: CASSLDGTHNEQFF. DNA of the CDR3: TGCGCCAGCAGCTTGGACGGGACTCACAATGAGCAGTTCTTC.

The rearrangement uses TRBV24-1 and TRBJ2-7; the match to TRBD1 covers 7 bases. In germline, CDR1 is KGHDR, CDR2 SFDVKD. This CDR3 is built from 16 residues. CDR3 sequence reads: CVSLPEDRKNSYEQYF. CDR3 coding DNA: TGTGTTTCATTACCGGAGGACAGGAAAAACTCCTACGAGCAGTACTTC.

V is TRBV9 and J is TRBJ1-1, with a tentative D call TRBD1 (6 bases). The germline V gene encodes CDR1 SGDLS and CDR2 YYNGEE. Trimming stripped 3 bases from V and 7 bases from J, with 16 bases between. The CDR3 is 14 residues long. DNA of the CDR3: TGTGCCAGCAGCGCCCTTAGAGGGGGGGGTGAAGCTTTCTTT. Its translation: CASSALRGGGEAFF.

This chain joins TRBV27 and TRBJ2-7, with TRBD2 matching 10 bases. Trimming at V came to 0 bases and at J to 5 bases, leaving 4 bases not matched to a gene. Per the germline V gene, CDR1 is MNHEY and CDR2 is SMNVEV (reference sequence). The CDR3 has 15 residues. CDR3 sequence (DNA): TGTGCCAGCAGTTTATCAACTAGCGGGGTCAACGAGCAGTACTTC. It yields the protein CASSLSTSGVNEQYF.

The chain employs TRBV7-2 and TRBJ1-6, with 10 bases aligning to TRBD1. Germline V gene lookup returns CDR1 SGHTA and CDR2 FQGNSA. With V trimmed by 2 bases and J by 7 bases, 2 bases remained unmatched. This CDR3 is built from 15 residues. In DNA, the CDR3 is TGTGCCAGCAGCTTATTGACAGGGGGCAATTCACCCCTCCACTTT. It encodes CASSLLTGGNSPLHF.

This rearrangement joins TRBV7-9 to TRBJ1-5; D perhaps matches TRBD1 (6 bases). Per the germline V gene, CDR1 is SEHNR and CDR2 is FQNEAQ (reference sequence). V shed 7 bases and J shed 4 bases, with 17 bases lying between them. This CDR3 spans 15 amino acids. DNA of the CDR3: TGTGCCAGCACTCTTGGTGACAGGTCGAATCAGCCCCAGCATTTT. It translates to CASTLGDRSNQPQHF.

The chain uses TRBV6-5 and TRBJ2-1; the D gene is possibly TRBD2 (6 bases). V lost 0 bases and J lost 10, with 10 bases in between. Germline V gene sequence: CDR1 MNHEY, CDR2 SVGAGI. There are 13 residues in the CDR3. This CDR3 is CASSYSGAGEQFF. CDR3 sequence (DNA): TGTGCCAGCAGTTACTCAGGGGCGGGGGAGCAGTTCTTC.

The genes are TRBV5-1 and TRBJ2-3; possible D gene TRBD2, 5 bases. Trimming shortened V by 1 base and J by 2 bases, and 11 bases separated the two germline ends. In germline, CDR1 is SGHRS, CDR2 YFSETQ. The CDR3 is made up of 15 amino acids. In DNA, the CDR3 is TGCGCCAGCAGCTTGTACGGCGGGCCCACAGATACGCAGTATTTT. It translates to CASSLYGGPTDTQYF.

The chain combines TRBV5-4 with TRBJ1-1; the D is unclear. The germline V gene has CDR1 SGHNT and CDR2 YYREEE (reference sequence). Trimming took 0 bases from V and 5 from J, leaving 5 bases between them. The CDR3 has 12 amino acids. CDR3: CASSLEQTEAFF. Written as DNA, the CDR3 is TGTGCCAGCAGCTTGGAACAGACTGAAGCTTTCTTT.

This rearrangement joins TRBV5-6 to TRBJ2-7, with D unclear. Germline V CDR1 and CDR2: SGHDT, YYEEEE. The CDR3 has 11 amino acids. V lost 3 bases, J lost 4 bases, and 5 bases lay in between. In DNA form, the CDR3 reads TGTGCCAGCAGCTCCAGGTACGAGCAGTACTTC. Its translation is CASSSRYEQYF.

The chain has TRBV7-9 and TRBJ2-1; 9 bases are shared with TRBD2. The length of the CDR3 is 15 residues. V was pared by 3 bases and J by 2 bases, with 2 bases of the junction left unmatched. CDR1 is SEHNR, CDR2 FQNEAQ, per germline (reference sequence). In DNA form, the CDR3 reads TGTGCCAGCAGCTTGCGGGGGGGCACCTACAATGAGCAGTTCTTC. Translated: CASSLRGGTYNEQFF.